Below, 7 T cell receptor beta chains from the same sample are listed, as sequenced in a study of T cell clonality in common variable immunodeficiency. This table comes from immunoSEQ multiplex PCR, and its TCRdb copy is limited to in-frame clones, with some not included. This sample comprises under 65,000 clones, none seen once only. Sequenced material: peripheral blood mononuclear cells. These receptors were collected from a person between 18 and 75 years old in good health.

This clone was detected many times. With the read ending 3 residues before the CDR3 end, the germline J gene is used to fill in that end. The V and J genes are TRBV5-4 and TRBJ2-2; D might be TRBD1 (7 bases). Per germline, CDR1 SGHNT and CDR2 YYREEE (reference sequence). CDR3 length equals 14 residues. The CDR3 spells CASSEQGRYEKLFF. CDR3 bases read: TGTGCCAGCAGCGAACAGGGGAGGTATGAAAAG.

Points on this clone: At one end the junction does not follow the germline gene, possibly because of a read error. The missing CDR3 end, 3 residues past where the read stops, is filled in from the germline J gene. The rearrangement links TRBV6-1 to TRBJ2-2; a possible D gene is TRBD1 (6 bases). Germline V gives CDR1 MNHNS, CDR2 SASEGT. This CDR3 contains 16 residues. The covered CDR3 bases are TGTGCCGGCAGTGAAGTTTCTCTCAGGGGCAATGAAAAG. Its translation: CAGSEVSLRGNEK. The full CDR3 is CAGSEVSLRGNEKLFF.

This clone appeared many times. Read data end 3 residues before the CDR3 end; the end is taken from the germline J gene. The J gene is TRBJ2-1, the V gene TRBV2, with D possibly being TRBD2 (6 bases). The CDR3 consists of 12 residues. The V gene's germline CDR1 is SNHLY and CDR2 FYNNEI. Trimming left V 4 bases short and J 9 bases short, with 10 bases between. The sequenced CDR3 bases are TGTGCCAGCAGTGGGGACGGGGGTGAG. Residues: CASSGDGGE. The CDR3 in full is CASSGDGGEQFF.

This clone was recorded at least ten times. The read falls 3 residues short of the CDR3 end, and the missing part is taken from the germline J gene. The genes are TRBV11-2 and TRBJ2-1; D possibly uses TRBD1 or TRBD2 (6 bases each). Trimming left V 5 bases short and J 7 bases short, with 18 bases between. This CDR3 is 15 amino acids long. The V gene's germline CDR1 is SGHAT and CDR2 FQNNGV. The CDR3 bases that were read are TGTGCCAGCAGCCCCGTGGAGGGAGACAGGAATGAG. This encodes CASSPVEGDRNE. The whole CDR3 region reads CASSPVEGDRNEQFF.

Ten or more counts support this clone. The sequence runs out 3 residues before the end of the CDR3; the remainder is reconstructed from the germline J gene. The rearrangement uses TRBV5-6 and TRBJ1-6; tentative D call: TRBD1 (5 bases). The CDR3 spans 14 residues. With 4 bases removed from V and 6 bases from J, the gap between germline ends came to 11 bases. The V gene's germline CDR1 is SGHDT and CDR2 YYEEEE. The CDR3: CASSLTALNSPLHF. The part of the CDR3 DNA that was read is TGTGCCAGCAGCCTGACAGCTCTTAATTCACCC.

On this clone: The CDR3 end is not reached by the read, which stops 3 residues before it; the germline J gene fills it in. This chain links TRBV25-1 with TRBJ2-7, with 7 bases identical to TRBD1. Germline values: CDR1 MGHDK, CDR2 SYGVNS. The CDR3 spans 15 residues. J lost 5 bases, V lost 4 bases, and 11 bases had no gene match. CDR3 amino acids: CASSGPPGQPHEQYF. Partial CDR3 DNA: TGTGCCAGCAGTGGACCCCCGGGACAGCCCCACGAG.

This clone was counted only a few times. CDR3 in amino acids: CASSDSRVMGTEAFF. The covered CDR3 bases are TGTGCCAGCAGTGATTCCCGGGTTATGGGCACTGAA. The V and J genes are TRBV2 and TRBJ1-1, with D uncertain. The read comes to an end 3 residues before the CDR3 does, leaving the germline J gene to fill in the end. The CDR3 is 15 residues long. Germline assignment: CDR1 SNHLY and CDR2 FYNNEI. V was clipped by 3 bases and J by 4 bases, with 15 bases between them.